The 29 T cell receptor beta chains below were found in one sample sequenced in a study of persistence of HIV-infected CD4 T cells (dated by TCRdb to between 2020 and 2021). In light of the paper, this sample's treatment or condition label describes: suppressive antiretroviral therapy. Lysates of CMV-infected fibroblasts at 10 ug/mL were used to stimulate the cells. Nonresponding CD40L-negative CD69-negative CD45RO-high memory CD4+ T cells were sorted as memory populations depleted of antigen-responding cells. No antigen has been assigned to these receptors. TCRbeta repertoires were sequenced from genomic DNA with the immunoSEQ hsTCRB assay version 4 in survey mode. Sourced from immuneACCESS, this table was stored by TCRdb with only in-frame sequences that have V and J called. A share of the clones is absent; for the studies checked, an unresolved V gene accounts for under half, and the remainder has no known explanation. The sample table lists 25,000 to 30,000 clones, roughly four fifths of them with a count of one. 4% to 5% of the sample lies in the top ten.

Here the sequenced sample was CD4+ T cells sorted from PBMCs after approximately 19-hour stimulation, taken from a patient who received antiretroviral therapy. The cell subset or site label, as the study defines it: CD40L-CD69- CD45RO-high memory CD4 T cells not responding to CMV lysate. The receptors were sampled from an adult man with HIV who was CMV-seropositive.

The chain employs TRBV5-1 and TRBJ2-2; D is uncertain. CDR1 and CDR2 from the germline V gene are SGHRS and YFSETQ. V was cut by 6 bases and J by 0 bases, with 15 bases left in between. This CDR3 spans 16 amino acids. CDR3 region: CASTNPAGANTGELFF. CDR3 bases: TGCGCCAGCACTAATCCGGCAGGCGCGAACACCGGGGAGCTGTTTTTT.

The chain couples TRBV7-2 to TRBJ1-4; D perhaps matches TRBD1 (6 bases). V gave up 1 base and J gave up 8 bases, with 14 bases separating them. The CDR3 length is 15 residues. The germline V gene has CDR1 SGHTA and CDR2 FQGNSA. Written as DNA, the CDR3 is TGTGCCAGCAGCTTAGAGTCAGGGGAGGGAGAAAAACTGTTTTTT. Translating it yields CASSLESGEGEKLFF.

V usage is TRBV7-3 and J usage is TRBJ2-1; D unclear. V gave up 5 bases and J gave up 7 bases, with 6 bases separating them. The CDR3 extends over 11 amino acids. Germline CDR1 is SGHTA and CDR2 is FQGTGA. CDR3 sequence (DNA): TGTGCCAGCAGCGCGTCGAATGAGCAGTTCTTC. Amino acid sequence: CASSASNEQFF.

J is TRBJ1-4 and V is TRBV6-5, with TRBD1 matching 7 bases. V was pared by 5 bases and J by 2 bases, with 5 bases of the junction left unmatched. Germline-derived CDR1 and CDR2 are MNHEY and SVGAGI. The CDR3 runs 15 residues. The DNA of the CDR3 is TGTGCCAGCAGTAGACAGGGTACCACTAATGAAAAACTGTTTTTT. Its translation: CASSRQGTTNEKLFF.

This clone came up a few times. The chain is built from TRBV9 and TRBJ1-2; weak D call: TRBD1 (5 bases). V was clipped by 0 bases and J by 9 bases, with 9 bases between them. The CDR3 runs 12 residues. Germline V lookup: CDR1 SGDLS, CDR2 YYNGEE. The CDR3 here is CASSVVRGSYTF. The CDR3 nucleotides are TGTGCCAGCAGCGTAGTTCGGGGGAGCTACACCTTC.

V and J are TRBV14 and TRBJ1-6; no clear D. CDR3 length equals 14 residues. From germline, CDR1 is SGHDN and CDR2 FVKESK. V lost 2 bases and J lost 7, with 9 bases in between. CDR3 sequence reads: CASSQKAGNSPLHF. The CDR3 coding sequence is TGTGCCAGCAGCCAAAAGGCTGGAAATTCACCCCTCCACTTT.

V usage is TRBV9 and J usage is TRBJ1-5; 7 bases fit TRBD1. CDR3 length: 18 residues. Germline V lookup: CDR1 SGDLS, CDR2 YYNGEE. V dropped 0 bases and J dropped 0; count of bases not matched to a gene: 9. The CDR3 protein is CASSVGPGTVYSNQPQHF. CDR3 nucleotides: TGTGCCAGCAGCGTAGGGCCCGGGACAGTTTATAGCAATCAGCCCCAGCATTTT.

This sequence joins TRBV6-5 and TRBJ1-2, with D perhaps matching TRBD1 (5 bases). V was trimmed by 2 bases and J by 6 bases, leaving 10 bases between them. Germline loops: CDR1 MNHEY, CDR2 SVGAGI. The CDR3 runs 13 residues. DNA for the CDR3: TGTGCCAGCAGTTACACAACCAGGGATGGCTACACCTTC. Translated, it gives CASSYTTRDGYTF.

The CDR3 region has the DNA TGTGCCAGCAGTCCGAGCGGGACAGCCTACGAGCAGTACTTC. Amino acid sequence: CASSPSGTAYEQYF. The rearrangement uses TRBV6-5 and TRBJ2-7, with D perhaps TRBD1 or TRBD2 (7 bases each). Trimming took off 5 bases at V and 2 bases at J, with 13 bases between the two ends. This CDR3 comprises 14 residues. Germline CDR1 MNHEY, CDR2 SVGAGI.

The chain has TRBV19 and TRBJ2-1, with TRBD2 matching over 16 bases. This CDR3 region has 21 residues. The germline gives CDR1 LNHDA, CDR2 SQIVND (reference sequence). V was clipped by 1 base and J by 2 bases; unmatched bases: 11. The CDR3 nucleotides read TGTGCCAGTAGTATAGGCCTTTTCGGGACTAGCGGGGGGGCAACCTACAATGAGCAGTTCTTC. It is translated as CASSIGLFGTSGGATYNEQFF.

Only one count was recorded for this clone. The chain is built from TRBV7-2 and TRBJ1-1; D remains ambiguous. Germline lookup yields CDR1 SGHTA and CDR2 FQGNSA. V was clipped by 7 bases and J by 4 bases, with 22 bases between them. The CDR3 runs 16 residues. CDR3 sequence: CASNAPGRSSVTEAFF. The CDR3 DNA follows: TGTGCCAGCAACGCGCCCGGTAGGTCGTCTGTCACTGAAGCTTTCTTT.

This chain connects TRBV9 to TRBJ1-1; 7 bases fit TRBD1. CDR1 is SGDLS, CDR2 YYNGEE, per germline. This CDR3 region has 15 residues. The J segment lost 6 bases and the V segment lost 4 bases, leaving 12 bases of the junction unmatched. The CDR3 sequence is CASSSRTGSNAEAFF. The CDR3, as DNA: TGTGCCAGCAGCTCTCGGACAGGAAGTAACGCTGAAGCTTTCTTT. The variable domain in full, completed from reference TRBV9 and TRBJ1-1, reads DSGVTQTPKHLITATGQRVTLRCSPRSGDLSVYWYQQSLDQGLQFLIQYYNGEERAKGNILERFSAQQFPDLHSELNLSSLELGDSALYFCASSSRTGSNAEAFFGQGTRLTVV.

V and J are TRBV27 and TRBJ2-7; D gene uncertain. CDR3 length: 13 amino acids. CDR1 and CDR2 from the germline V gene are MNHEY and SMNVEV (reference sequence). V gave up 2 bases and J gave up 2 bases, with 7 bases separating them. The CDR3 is CASSLVGTYEQYF. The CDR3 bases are TGTGCCAGCAGTTTAGTCGGCACCTACGAGCAGTACTTC.

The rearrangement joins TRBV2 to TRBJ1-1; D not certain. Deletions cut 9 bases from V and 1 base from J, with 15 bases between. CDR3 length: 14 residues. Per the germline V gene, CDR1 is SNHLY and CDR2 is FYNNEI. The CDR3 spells CARKATSGNTEAFF. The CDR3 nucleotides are TGTGCCAGAAAAGCAACCAGTGGGAACACTGAAGCTTTCTTT.

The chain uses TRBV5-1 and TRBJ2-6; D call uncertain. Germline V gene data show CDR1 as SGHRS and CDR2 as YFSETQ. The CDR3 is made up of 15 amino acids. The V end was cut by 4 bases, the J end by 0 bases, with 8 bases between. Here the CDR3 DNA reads TGCGCCAGCAGCCGGCAAAACTCTGGGGCCAACGTCCTGACTTTC. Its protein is CASSRQNSGANVLTF. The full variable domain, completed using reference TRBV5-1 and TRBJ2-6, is KAGVTQTPRYLIKTRGQQVTLSCSPISGHRSVSWYQQTPGQGLQFLFEYFSETQRNKGNFPGRFSGRQFSNSRSEMNVSTLELGDSALYLCASSRQNSGANVLTFGAGSRLTVL.

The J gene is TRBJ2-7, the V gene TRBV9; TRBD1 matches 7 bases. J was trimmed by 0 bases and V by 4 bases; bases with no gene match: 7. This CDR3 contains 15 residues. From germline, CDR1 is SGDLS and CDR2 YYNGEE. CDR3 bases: TGTGCCAGCAGCCCACGACAGGGCCTCTCCTACGAGCAGTACTTC. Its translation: CASSPRQGLSYEQYF.

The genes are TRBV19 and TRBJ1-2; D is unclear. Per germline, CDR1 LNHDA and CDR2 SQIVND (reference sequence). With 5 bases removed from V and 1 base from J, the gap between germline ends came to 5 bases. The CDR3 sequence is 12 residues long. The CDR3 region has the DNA TGTGCCAGTAGTGCGGATAACTATGGCTACACCTTC. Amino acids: CASSADNYGYTF.

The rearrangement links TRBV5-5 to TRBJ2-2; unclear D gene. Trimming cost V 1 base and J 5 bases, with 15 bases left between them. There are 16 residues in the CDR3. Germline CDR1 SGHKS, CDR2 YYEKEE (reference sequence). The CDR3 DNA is TGTGCCAGCAGCTTGTCCATAGGGATTGTTACCGGGGAGCTGTTTTTT. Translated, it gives CASSLSIGIVTGELFF.

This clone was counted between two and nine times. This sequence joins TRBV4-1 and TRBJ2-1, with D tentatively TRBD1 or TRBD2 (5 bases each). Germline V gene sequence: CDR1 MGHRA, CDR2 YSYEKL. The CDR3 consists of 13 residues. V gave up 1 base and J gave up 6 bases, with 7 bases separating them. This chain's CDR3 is CASSQGGRNEQFF. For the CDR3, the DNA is TGCGCCAGCAGCCAAGGGGGACGCAATGAGCAGTTCTTC.

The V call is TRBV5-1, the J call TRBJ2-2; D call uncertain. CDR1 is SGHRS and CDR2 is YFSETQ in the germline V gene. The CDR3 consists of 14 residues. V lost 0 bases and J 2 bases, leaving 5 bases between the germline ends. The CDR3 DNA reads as TGCGCCAGCAGCTTGGAAGGAAACACCGGGGAGCTGTTTTTT. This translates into CASSLEGNTGELFF.

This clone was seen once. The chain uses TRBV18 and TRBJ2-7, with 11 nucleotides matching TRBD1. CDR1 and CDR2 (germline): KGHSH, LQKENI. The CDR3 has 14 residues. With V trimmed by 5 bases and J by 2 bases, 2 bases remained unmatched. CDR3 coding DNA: TGTGCCAGCTCAGCGGGACAGGGGGCCTACGAGCAGTACTTC. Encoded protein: CASSAGQGAYEQYF. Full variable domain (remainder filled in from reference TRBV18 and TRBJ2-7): NAGVMQNPRHLVRRRGQEARLRCSPMKGHSHVYWYRQLPEEGLKFMVYLQKENIIDESGMPKERFSAEFPKEGPSILRIQQVVRGDSAAYFCASSAGQGAYEQYFGPGTRLTVT.

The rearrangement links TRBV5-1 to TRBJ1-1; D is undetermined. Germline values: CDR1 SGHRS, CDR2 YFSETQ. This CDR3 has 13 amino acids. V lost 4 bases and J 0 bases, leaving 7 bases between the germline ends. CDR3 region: CASSGDMNTEAFF. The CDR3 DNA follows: TGCGCCAGCAGCGGGGATATGAACACTGAAGCTTTCTTT.

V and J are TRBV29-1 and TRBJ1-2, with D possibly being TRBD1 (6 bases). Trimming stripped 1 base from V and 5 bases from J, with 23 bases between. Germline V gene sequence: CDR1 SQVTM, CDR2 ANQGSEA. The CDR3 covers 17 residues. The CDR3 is CSVEASSRRGARYGYTF. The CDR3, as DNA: TGCAGCGTTGAAGCCAGTTCGAGGCGGGGGGCAAGATATGGCTACACCTTC. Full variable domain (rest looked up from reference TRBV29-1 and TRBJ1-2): SAVISQKPSRDICQRGTSLTIQCQVDSQVTMMFWYRQQPGQSLTLIATANQGSEATYESGFVIDKFPISRPNLTFSTLTVSNMSPEDSSIYLCSVEASSRRGARYGYTFGSGTRLTVV.

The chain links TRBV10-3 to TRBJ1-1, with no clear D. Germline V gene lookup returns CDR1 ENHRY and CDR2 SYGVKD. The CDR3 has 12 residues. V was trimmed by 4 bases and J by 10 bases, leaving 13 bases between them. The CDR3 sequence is CAISGFGGVAFF. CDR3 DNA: TGTGCCATCAGTGGGTTCGGTGGGGTAGCTTTCTTT.

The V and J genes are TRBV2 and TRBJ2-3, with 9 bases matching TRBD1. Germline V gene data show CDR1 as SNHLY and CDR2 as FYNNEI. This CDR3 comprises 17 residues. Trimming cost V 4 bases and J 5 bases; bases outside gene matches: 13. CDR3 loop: CASSVRAPGQGQDTQYF. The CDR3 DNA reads TGTGCCAGCAGTGTTCGAGCACCGGGACAGGGTCAAGATACGCAGTATTTT.

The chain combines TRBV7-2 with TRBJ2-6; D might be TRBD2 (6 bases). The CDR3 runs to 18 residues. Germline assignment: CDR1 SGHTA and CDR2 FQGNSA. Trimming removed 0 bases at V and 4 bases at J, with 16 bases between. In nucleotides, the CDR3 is TGTGCCAGCAGCTTAGCGGGGGGACTGCCTCGCGGGGCCAACGTCCTGACTTTC. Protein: CASSLAGGLPRGANVLTF.

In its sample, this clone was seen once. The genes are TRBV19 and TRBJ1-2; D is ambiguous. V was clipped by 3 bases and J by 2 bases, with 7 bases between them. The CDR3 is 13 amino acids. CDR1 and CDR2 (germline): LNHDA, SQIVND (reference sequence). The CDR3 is CASSIDINYGYTF. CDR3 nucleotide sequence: TGTGCCAGTAGTATCGACATCAACTATGGCTACACCTTC.

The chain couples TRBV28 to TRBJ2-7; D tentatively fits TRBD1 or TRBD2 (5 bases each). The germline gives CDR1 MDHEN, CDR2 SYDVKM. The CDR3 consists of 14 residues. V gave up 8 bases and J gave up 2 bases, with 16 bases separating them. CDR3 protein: CASSPGRLTYEQYF. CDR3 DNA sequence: TGTGCCAGCTCTCCGGGACGGCTAACCTACGAGCAGTACTTC. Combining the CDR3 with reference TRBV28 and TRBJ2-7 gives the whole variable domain DVKVTQSSRYLVKRTGEKVFLECVQDMDHENMFWYRQDPGLGLRLIYFSYDVKMKEKGDIPEGYSVSREKKERFSLILESASTNQTSMYLCASSPGRLTYEQYFGPGTRLTVT.

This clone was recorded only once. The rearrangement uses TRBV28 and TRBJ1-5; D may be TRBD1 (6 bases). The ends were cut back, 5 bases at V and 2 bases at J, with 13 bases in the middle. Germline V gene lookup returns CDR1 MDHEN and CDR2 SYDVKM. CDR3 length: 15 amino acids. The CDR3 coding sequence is TGTGCCAGCAGTATCAGGGGCCCTCGCAATCAGCCCCAGCATTTT. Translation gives CASSIRGPRNQPQHF.